Below are 30 T cell receptor beta chains sequenced from a single sample in a study of regulatory T cells in long-lasting Graves disease listed by TCRdb under 2021. The meaning of the sample's time point label: persistent/refractory GD, antithyroid drugs over 5 years with positive TRAb. For both TCR sequencing and RNA sequencing, RNA was extracted from PBMCs using TRIzol. Library preparation employed multiplex PCR. Sequencer: Illumina HiSeq 4000. To build TCR beta libraries, CDR3 regions were amplified by Arm-PCR using iRepertoire HTBI primers. TCRdb passed the public sequencing reads through fastp at Q25 and MiXCR, retaining productive beta sequences. Identical CDR3 proteins give one entry, which carries the most common genes and DNA. This sample is represented by fewer than 550,000 distinct CDR3 sequences; roughly 21% of them were singletons. About 7% of the sample goes to the ten largest clones.

This specimen consisted of peripheral blood mononuclear cells (PBMCs), obtained when the disease was refractory, from a patient treated with antithyroid drugs. The origin of the receptors is a female donor with Graves disease.

Ten or more counts support this clonotype. The V gene is TRBV6-1, the J gene TRBJ1-6, with D uncertain. Germline V gene lookup returns CDR1 MNHNS and CDR2 SASEGT. V dropped 4 bases and J dropped 7 bases, with 14 bases sitting between them. This CDR3 region has 15 residues. CDR3 loop: CASSGHPGLNSPLHF. CDR3 nucleotide sequence: TGTGCCAGCAGTGGACACCCGGGATTGAATTCACCCCTCCACTTT.

This clonotype was detected many times. The chain combines TRBV28 with TRBJ1-5, with D possibly being TRBD1 (5 bases). The germline CDR1 and CDR2 sequences are MDHEN and SYDVKM. V lost 9 bases, J lost 6 bases, and 21 bases lay in between. The CDR3 loop spans 15 amino acids. The CDR3 DNA reads as TGTGCCAGTACCACCGGGACTCCAACCTTTCAGCCCCAGCATTTT. Its translation is CASTTGTPTFQPQHF.

The chain links TRBV24-1 to TRBJ2-7; 9 positions agree with TRBD2. Germline V gives CDR1 KGHDR, CDR2 SFDVKD. The CDR3 extends over 20 amino acids. Trimming removed 2 bases from V and 2 bases from J; junction bases left unmatched: 18. The CDR3 region is CATSDSAGLAGEGIPYEQYF. The CDR3, as DNA: TGTGCCACCAGTGATTCAGCGGGACTAGCAGGAGAGGGGATCCCCTACGAGCAGTACTTC.

Many counts were recorded for this clonotype. The chain couples TRBV2 to TRBJ1-1, with D possibly matching TRBD1 (5 bases). CDR1 is SNHLY, CDR2 FYNNEI, per germline. The CDR3 is 13 residues long. V was cut by 6 bases and J by 2 bases, with 10 bases left in between. The CDR3 DNA is TGTGCCAGCAGCGCTGACAGAAACACTGAAGCTTTCTTT. It specifies CASSADRNTEAFF.

This clonotype appeared many times. At one end the junction does not follow the germline gene, possibly because of a read error. The rearrangement uses TRBV5-1 and TRBJ2-6, with a weak D call TRBD2 (6 bases). This CDR3 has 16 amino acids. Germline V lookup: CDR1 SGHRS, CDR2 YFSETQ. This CDR3 reads CASSLGGLGGANVLTF. The DNA of the CDR3 is TGTGCCAGCAGCTTAGGAGGGCTCGGTGGGGCCAACGTCCTGACTTTC.

The chain couples TRBV28 to TRBJ2-7, with D possibly matching TRBD1 (6 bases). V lost 10 bases and J lost 4, with 11 bases in between. The germline V gene encodes CDR1 MDHEN and CDR2 SYDVKM. The length of the CDR3 is 11 residues. CDR3 sequence reads: CANTQGYEQYF. In DNA, the CDR3 is TGTGCCAACACACAGGGTTACGAGCAGTACTTC.

The table lists this clonotype with many counts. The chain is built from TRBV27 and TRBJ2-5, with 8 bases aligning to TRBD2. The CDR3 runs 14 residues. Unmatched junction bases numbered 13, after V lost 3 bases and J lost 13 bases. CDR1 is MNHEY, CDR2 SMNVEV, per germline (reference sequence). CDR3 coding DNA: TGTGCCAGCAGTTTGTCGAGACTAGCGCCATCGCGGTACTTC. Translation: CASSLSRLAPSRYF.

The rearrangement joins TRBV4-1 to TRBJ1-4; 10 positions agree with TRBD1. CDR1 and CDR2 (germline): MGHRA, YSYEKL. The junction had 6 bases not matched to a gene; V was cut back by 4 bases and J by 4 bases. The CDR3 spans 16 residues. The CDR3 protein is CASSPRQGAGNEKLFF. CDR3 coding DNA: TGCGCCAGCAGCCCACGACAGGGGGCCGGTAATGAAAAACTGTTTTTT.

The chain is built from TRBV7-8 and TRBJ1-2, with D uncertain. The V gene's germline CDR1 is SGHVS and CDR2 FQNEAQ. V lost 7 bases to trimming and J lost 4 bases, with 13 bases between them. The CDR3 is 13 amino acids. The CDR3, as DNA: TGTGCCAGCACCCCCGGGCAGAGCTATGGCTACACCTTC. As protein: CASTPGQSYGYTF.

This clonotype was counted ten times or more. V and J are TRBV20-1 and TRBJ2-7, with TRBD1 identical over 7 bases. J was trimmed by 3 bases and V by 6 bases; bases with no gene match: 8. CDR1 is DFQATT and CDR2 is SNEGSKA in the germline V gene (reference sequence). The CDR3 totals 13 residues. Here the CDR3 reads CSAAGTEYYEQYF. The CDR3 DNA follows: TGCAGTGCCGCCGGGACAGAGTACTACGAGCAGTACTTC.

This clonotype was seen a handful of times. The rearrangement uses TRBV29-1 and TRBJ1-4; no reliable D call. The CDR3 is made up of 12 amino acids. CDR1 and CDR2 (germline): SQVTM, ANQGSEA. V was shortened by 0 bases and J by 7 bases, with 6 bases between the two germline ends. CDR3 sequence: CSVEEKSEKLFF. CDR3 bases: TGCAGCGTTGAAGAGAAGAGTGAAAAACTGTTTTTT.

This clonotype came up many times. The V and J genes are TRBV30 and TRBJ2-7; possible D gene TRBD2, 6 bases. V was pared by 4 bases and J by 3 bases, with 13 bases between. Germline assignment: CDR1 GTSNPN and CDR2 SVGIG (reference sequence). The CDR3 consists of 13 residues. CDR3 coding DNA: TGTGCCTGGACCACGGGGGTTGGCTACGAGCAGTACTTC. Translation: CAWTTGVGYEQYF.

This clonotype was found a few times. The J gene is TRBJ2-3, the V gene TRBV7-2; D gene uncertain. The CDR3 has 13 residues. Germline CDR1 is SGHTA and CDR2 is FQGNSA. The ends were cut back, 2 bases at V and 4 bases at J, with 7 bases in the middle. The CDR3 DNA sequence: TGTGCCAGCAGCTTACAACCCCCAGATACGCAGTATTTT. This sequence encodes CASSLQPPDTQYF.

There are a few counts of this clonotype. V is TRBV5-1 and J is TRBJ1-2, with D hard to call. CDR1 is SGHRS, CDR2 YFSETQ, per germline. This CDR3 spans 16 amino acids. V was pared by 3 bases and J by 2 bases, with 17 bases between. The CDR3: CASSSRLAVGNYGYTF. DNA of the CDR3: TGCGCCAGCAGCTCAAGACTGGCAGTGGGGAACTATGGCTACACCTTC. Looking up the rest from reference TRBV5-1 and TRBJ1-2 gives the full variable domain: KAGVTQTPRYLIKTRGQQVTLSCSPISGHRSVSWYQQTPGQGLQFLFEYFSETQRNKGNFPGRFSGRQFSNSRSEMNVSTLELGDSALYLCASSSRLAVGNYGYTFGSGTRLTVV.

This clonotype was picked up many times. The chain carries TRBV20-1 and TRBJ1-2; TRBD1 agrees at 7 bases. The CDR3 has 13 amino acids. V lost 0 bases and J lost 5; bases outside the gene matches: 3. The germline V gene encodes CDR1 DFQATT and CDR2 SNEGSKA (reference sequence). The CDR3 sequence is CSAREAGGYGYTF. The CDR3 region has the DNA TGCAGTGCTAGAGAGGCAGGGGGGTATGGCTACACCTTC.

This clonotype was observed once. V is TRBV4-1 and J is TRBJ2-7; D gene ambiguous. V lost 1 base and J 0 bases, leaving 10 bases between the germline ends. Per germline, CDR1 MGHRA and CDR2 YSYEKL. The CDR3 contains 15 residues. The CDR3 nucleotides read TGCGCCAGCAGCCAAGTCGGCGGAAGCTCCTACGAGCAGTACTTC. Encoded protein: CASSQVGGSSYEQYF.

The table lists this clonotype with a few counts. The rearrangement links TRBV6-1 to TRBJ2-6; 7 nucleotides match TRBD1. The junction had 5 bases not matched to a gene; V was cut back by 6 bases and J by 0 bases. CDR1 is MNHNS and CDR2 is SASEGT in the germline V gene. The CDR3 totals 16 residues. The CDR3 region has the DNA TGTGCCAGCAGCCAGGGGACAGACTCTGGGGCCAACGTCCTGACTTTC. This sequence encodes CASSQGTDSGANVLTF.

This clonotype has more than one count but fewer than ten. This chain links TRBV20-1 with TRBJ2-7; 10 bases line up with TRBD2. J lost 4 bases, V lost 3 bases, and 12 bases had no gene match. This CDR3 comprises 16 residues. In germline, CDR1 is DFQATT, CDR2 SNEGSKA (reference sequence). This CDR3 reads CSASGGLAFSLYEQYF. The CDR3 bases are TGCAGTGCTAGTGGGGGACTAGCGTTTTCTCTGTACGAGCAGTACTTC.

This clonotype was seen repeatedly, ten times or more. The chain is built from TRBV2 and TRBJ1-6; the D is unclear. V was cut by 5 bases and J by 10 bases, with 21 bases left in between. Germline lookup yields CDR1 SNHLY and CDR2 FYNNEI. The CDR3 is 16 residues long. As DNA, the CDR3 is TGTGCCAGCAGTAAACACGAAGGTGGGGTTGGGTCACCCCTCCACTTT. Its translation is CASSKHEGGVGSPLHF.

Ten or more counts support this clonotype. The chain recombines TRBV30 with TRBJ1-1; TRBD1 agrees at 7 bases. The CDR3 contains 12 residues. Per germline, CDR1 GTSNPN and CDR2 SVGIG (reference sequence). The V segment lost 0 bases and the J segment 8 bases; nucleotides outside the gene matches: 3. The CDR3 spells CAWSVQGQEAFF. DNA for the CDR3: TGTGCCTGGAGTGTCCAGGGACAGGAAGCTTTCTTT.

The table lists this clonotype with many counts. This sequence joins TRBV6-1 and TRBJ1-1; unclear D gene. This CDR3 spans 13 amino acids. V was cut by 6 bases and J by 3 bases, with 11 bases left in between. The germline CDR1 and CDR2 sequences are MNHNS and SASEGT. The CDR3 DNA reads TGTGCCAGCAGCTTGGGAGCGGACACTGAAGCTTTCTTT. Its translation is CASSLGADTEAFF.

This clonotype was recorded at least ten times. The chain carries TRBV9 and TRBJ1-4; TRBD1 might be the D (6 bases). Trimming left V 2 bases short and J 0 bases short, with 11 bases between. Germline V gene sequence: CDR1 SGDLS, CDR2 YYNGEE. The CDR3 spans 16 residues. As DNA, the CDR3 is TGTGCCAGCAGCGTCGGGGGGCAAACAACTAATGAAAAACTGTTTTTT. Protein: CASSVGGQTTNEKLFF.

This clonotype was picked up a small number of times. The chain recombines TRBV15 with TRBJ1-1; 9 bases fit TRBD1. The CDR3 loop spans 14 amino acids. Germline V gene lookup returns CDR1 LNHNV and CDR2 YYDKDF (reference sequence). The junction had 4 bases not matched to a gene; V was cut back by 2 bases and J by 6 bases. The CDR3 sequence: CATSRTRQGAEAFF. In DNA, the CDR3 is TGTGCCACCAGCAGAACTCGACAGGGGGCTGAAGCTTTCTTT.

This clonotype was seen only a few times. The chain is built from TRBV6-2 or TRBV6-3 and TRBJ2-7, with D unclear. Trimming removed 0 bases from V and 6 bases from J, with 12 bases in between. This CDR3 contains 14 residues. Germline V CDR1 and CDR2: MNHEY, SVGEGT. This CDR3 reads CASSYSDGSSEQYF. For the CDR3, the DNA is TGTGCCAGCAGTTACTCGGATGGGTCGTCCGAGCAGTACTTC.

This chain joins TRBV15 and TRBJ1-5; 8 bases map to TRBD1. The V gene end was trimmed by 5 bases and the J gene end by 6 bases; junction bases not matched to a gene: 3. CDR3 size: 13 residues. Germline CDR1 and CDR2: LNHNV and YYDKDF (reference sequence). The CDR3 region is CATSAGTGQPQHF. The DNA of the CDR3 is TGTGCCACCAGCGCCGGGACAGGTCAGCCCCAGCATTTT.

The genes are TRBV28 and TRBJ2-1, with D perhaps TRBD2 (5 bases). Germline CDR1 reads MDHEN; CDR2 reads SYDVKM. V lost 2 bases to trimming and J lost 1 base, with 15 bases between them. The CDR3 sequence is 17 residues long. The CDR3 sequence is CASSLPPLARSYNEQFF. CDR3 sequence (DNA): TGTGCCAGCAGTTTACCTCCTTTAGCGCGGTCCTACAATGAGCAGTTCTTC.

About this clonotype itself: A much larger clone differs from this one at a single base, so this may be a read error. The V call is TRBV7-9, the J call TRBJ2-7, with D perhaps matching TRBD1 or TRBD2 (5 bases each). Germline CDR1 is SEHNR and CDR2 is FQNEAQ (reference sequence). V was shortened by 2 bases and J by 0 bases, with 8 bases between the two germline ends. The CDR3 sequence is 14 residues long. CDR3 protein: CASSLLGDSYEQYF. The CDR3, as DNA: TGTGCCAGCAGCTTATTGGGGGACTCCTACGAGCAGTACTTC.

This clonotype was detected many times. The chain recombines TRBV6-1 with TRBJ2-2; possibly TRBD2 for D (6 bases). The V gene's germline CDR1 is MNHNS and CDR2 SASEGT. The CDR3 sequence is 15 residues long. Trimming shortened V by 4 bases and J by 1 base, and 10 bases separated the two germline ends. CDR3 in amino acids: CASSAGTQNTGELFF. Here the CDR3 DNA reads TGTGCCAGCAGTGCCGGGACTCAGAACACCGGGGAGCTGTTTTTT.

This clonotype came up many times. The chain is built from TRBV28 and TRBJ1-1, with D possibly being TRBD1 (5 bases). The ends were cut back, 8 bases at V and 5 bases at J, with 9 bases in the middle. Per germline, CDR1 MDHEN and CDR2 SYDVKM. The CDR3 sequence is 11 residues long. The CDR3 region has the DNA TGTGCCAGCCAACAGGTGACTGAAGCTTTCTTT. It yields the protein CASQQVTEAFF. Filled out from reference TRBV28 and TRBJ1-1, the complete variable domain reads DVKVTQSSRYLVKRTGEKVFLECVQDMDHENMFWYRQDPGLGLRLIYFSYDVKMKEKGDIPEGYSVSREKKERFSLILESASTNQTSMYLCASQQVTEAFFGQGTRLTVV.

The chain recombines TRBV7-9 with TRBJ1-1; 9 bases align to TRBD1. V dropped 4 bases and J dropped 5; count of bases not matched to a gene: 8. Germline-derived CDR1 and CDR2 are SEHNR and FQNEAQ (reference sequence). The CDR3 extends over 15 amino acids. The CDR3 sequence is CASSSTTGGRTEAFF. DNA for the CDR3: TGTGCCAGCAGCTCTACGACAGGGGGGAGGACTGAAGCTTTCTTT.